This record looks at one T cell receptor (beta chain) sequence and its context. What antigen it recognizes has not been identified. Qualities for individual bases were not recorded, and no much larger clone is one base off. Genomic DNA underwent TCRB CDR3 sequencing using the immunoSEQ assay. The authors' analysis ran thus. When patient CD8+ clones exceeding 1% were checked against published virus-specific TCRB sequences, only a few matched. Analyses were restricted to productive TCRB rearrangements. Clonality was calculated as a Shannon entropy-based productive clonality index, and a clone was defined by a unique TCRB CDR3 sequence. Repertoire overlap for a pair of samples was computed from each clone's template counts relative to total templates per sample. A correlation with a Spearman r of about 0.58 was found between V-gene usage by flow cytometry and V-gene usage by TCRB sequencing. TCRdb provides this immuneACCESS table in a form limited to in-frame rearrangements. Some clones are lacking; in checked studies, under half of them reflect an unresolved V gene, and why the rest are absent is not known. Clone size and the V and J calls come from that table; the DNA yielded D and trimming. For this sample there are about 17,000 clones; around three quarters appear just once. Approximately 4.6% of the sample rests with the top ten.

Based on the germline V gene, the CDR1 and CDR2 sequences are SGHDN and FVKESK. Reading from cysteine to phenylalanine, the CDR3 counts 15 amino acids. Only the CDR3 DNA stays, 45 bases, in frame from base 1. The V end loses 0 bases and the J end loses 9 bases, and a stretch of 17 bases separates them. This record comes from a study of somatic mutations in cytotoxic T cells in rheumatoid arthritis (TCRdb year 2017). Some background on the complete study: Right after diagnosis and prior to the start of any treatment, more than 25 ml EDTA of peripheral blood was drawn from patients. Median age was essentially the same in the patient group and the control group. Whether expanded CD8+ T-cell clones in untreated, newly diagnosed rheumatoid arthritis carry somatic mutations was the study question, and clonality was characterized with TCRB deep sequencing. Sorted V beta1+ cells also underwent TCRB sequencing, and some V beta antibody-stained T-cell populations were flow-sorted at nearly 100% purity on a FACSAria II or Sony SH800. A total of 65 rheumatoid arthritis patients and about 20 healthy controls underwent TCRB deep sequencing. What the authors observed across the whole study: Healthy controls showed no age-related increase in CD8+ clonality, whereas patients did (Spearman r ~ 0.49). Viral specificity could not be ruled out by absence from virus-specific databases, and the antigen targets of the expanded CD8+ clones remained unknown. The slight underrepresentation of TRBV07 in patients was not corrected for multiple comparisons. CD8+ T-cell clonality in rheumatoid arthritis patients was not significantly different from that in age-matched healthy controls. In about an eighth of the roughly 65 patients, more than 20% of CD8+ cells belonged to the largest CD8+ clone, while several identical CD8+ TCRB sequences were shared between blood and synovial fluid.

On an AutoMACS, CD4+ and CD8+ cells were isolated via positive magnetic bead selection, and their purity was verified by flow cytometry. Clonal expansions were first screened by flow cytometry with a TCR V beta antibody panel, then characterized by TCRB deep sequencing of sorted CD8+ fractions. Peripheral blood mononuclear cells were isolated by Ficoll-Paque PLUS density gradient separation. DNA was extracted from CD4-enriched, CD8-enriched or PBMC samples with Nucleospin Tissue or Tissue XS kits and quantified with a Qubit 2.0 fluorometer. The rearrangement joined TRBV14 to TRBJ2-5; the D gene may be TRBD1 or TRBD2, since each aligns over 5 bases. The origin of this receptor is an adult with rheumatoid arthritis. Material for sequencing was CD8+ T cells sorted from blood. The bases are TGTGCCAGCAGCCAAGAGAGGGGCCGGCTCGAGGCCCAGTACTTC. Protein translation: CASSQERGRLEAQYF.